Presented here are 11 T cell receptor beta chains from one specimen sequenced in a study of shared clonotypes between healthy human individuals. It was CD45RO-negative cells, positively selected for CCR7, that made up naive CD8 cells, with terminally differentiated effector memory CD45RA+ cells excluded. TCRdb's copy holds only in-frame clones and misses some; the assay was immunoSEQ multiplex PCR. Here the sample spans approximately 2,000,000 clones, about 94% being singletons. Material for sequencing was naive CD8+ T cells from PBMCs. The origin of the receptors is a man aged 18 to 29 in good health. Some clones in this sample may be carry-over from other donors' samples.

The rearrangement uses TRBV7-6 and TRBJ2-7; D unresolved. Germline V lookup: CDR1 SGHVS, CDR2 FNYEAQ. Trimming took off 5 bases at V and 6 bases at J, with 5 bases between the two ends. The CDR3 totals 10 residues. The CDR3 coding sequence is TGTGCCAGCAGCGCCCGCGAGCAGTACTTC. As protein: CASSAREQYF.

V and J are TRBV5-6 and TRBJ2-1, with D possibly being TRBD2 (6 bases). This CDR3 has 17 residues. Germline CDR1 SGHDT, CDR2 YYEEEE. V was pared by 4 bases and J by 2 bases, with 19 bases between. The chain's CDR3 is CASSPLQLEGTYNEQFF. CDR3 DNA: TGTGCCAGCAGCCCCCTCCAGCTGGAGGGGACCTACAATGAGCAGTTCTTC.

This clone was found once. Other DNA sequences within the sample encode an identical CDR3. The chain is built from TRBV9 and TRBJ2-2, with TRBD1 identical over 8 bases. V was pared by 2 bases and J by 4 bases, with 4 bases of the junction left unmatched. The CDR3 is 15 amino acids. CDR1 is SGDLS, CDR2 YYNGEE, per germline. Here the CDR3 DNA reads TGTGCCAGCAGCGTCAGGACAGGGCCCACCGGGGAGCTGTTTTTT. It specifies CASSVRTGPTGELFF.

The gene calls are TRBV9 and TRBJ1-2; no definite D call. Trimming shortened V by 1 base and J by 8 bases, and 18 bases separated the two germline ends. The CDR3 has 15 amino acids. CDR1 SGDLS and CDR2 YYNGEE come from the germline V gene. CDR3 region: CASSVSPGSGYGYTF. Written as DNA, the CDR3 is TGTGCCAGCAGCGTATCGCCCGGGTCGGGTTACGGCTACACCTTC.

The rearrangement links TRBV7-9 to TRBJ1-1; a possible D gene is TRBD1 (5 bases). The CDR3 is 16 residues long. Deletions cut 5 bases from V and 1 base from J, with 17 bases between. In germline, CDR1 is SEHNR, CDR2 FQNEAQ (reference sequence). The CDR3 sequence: CASSIRPDGGNTEAFF. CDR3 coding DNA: TGTGCCAGCAGCATAAGACCAGACGGGGGGAACACTGAAGCTTTCTTT.

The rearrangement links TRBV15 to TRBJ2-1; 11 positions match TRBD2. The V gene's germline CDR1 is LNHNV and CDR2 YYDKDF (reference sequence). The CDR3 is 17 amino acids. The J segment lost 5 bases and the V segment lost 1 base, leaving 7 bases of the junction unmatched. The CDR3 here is CATSRGLAGTIHNEQFF. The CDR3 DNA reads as TGTGCCACCAGCAGAGGACTAGCGGGGACAATCCACAATGAGCAGTTCTTC.

The CDR3 nucleotides read TGCGCCAGCATTATTAGGGCCCCGCGCGATGAGCAGTTCTTC. Its protein product is CASIIRAPRDEQFF. The chain couples TRBV10-1 to TRBJ2-1, with D unresolved. Germline CDR1 reads WNHNN; CDR2 reads SYGVQD (reference sequence). V dropped 7 bases and J dropped 8 bases, with 18 bases sitting between them. The length of the CDR3 is 14 residues.

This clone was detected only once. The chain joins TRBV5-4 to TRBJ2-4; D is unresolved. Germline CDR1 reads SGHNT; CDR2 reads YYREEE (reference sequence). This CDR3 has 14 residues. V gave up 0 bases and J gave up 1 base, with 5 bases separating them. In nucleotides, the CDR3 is TGTGCCAGCAGCTTGGCCCTGGCCAAAAACATTCAGTACTTC. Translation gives CASSLALAKNIQYF.

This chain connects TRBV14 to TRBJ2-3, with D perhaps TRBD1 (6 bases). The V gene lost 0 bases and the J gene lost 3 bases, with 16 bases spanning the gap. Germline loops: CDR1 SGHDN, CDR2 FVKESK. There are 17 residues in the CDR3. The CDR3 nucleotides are TGTGCCAGCAGCCAAGATTTTGGGGGCGGACGGACAGATACGCAGTATTTT. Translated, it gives CASSQDFGGGRTDTQYF.

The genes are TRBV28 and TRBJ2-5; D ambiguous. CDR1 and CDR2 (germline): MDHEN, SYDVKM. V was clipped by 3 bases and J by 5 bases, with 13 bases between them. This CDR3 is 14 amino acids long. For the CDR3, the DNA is TGTGCCAGCAGTTTTATTCGGCGTACGGAGACCCAGTACTTC. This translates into CASSFIRRTETQYF.

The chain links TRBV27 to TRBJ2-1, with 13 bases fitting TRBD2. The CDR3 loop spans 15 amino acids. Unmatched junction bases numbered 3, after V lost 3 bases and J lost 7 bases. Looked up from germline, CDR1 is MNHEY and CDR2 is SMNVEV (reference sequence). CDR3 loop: CASSFELAGGNEQFF. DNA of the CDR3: TGTGCCAGCAGTTTCGAACTAGCGGGAGGGAATGAGCAGTTCTTC.